The next 32 T cell receptor beta chains were all read from a single sample in a study of T cell repertoires in cytomegalovirus infection (dated by TCRdb to the late 2010s). The treatment or condition label, read with the paper, signifies: in vitro stimulation with specific CMV peptide epitopes to enrich CMV-specific T cells. The antigens for these receptors are not known. The run used an Illumina HiSeq 1500. In TCRdb, the public reads were trimmed at Q25 with fastp and aligned with MiXCR, with productive beta chains retained. Rows with a matching CDR3 protein are joined into one entry that keeps the most common DNA and genes. The sample table lists about 830,000 distinct CDR3 sequences, around a third of them with a count of one. The top ten hold roughly 12% of the sample. The starting material was cultured CD8+ T cells from PBMCs, obtained from culture after CMV antigen stimulation. These receptors were taken from a human donor in good health (CMV status not recorded). Some clones in this sample may be carry-over from other donors' samples.

The chain employs TRBV6-5 and TRBJ2-5; D is unresolved. The CDR3 runs 15 residues. V lost 5 bases, J lost 5 bases, and 18 bases lay in between. Germline V gives CDR1 MNHEY, CDR2 SVGAGI. CDR3 DNA: TGTGCCAGCAGTCCGACCGACCGTGAGGTTGAGACCCAGTACTTC. It specifies CASSPTDREVETQYF.

The chain uses TRBV6-2 or TRBV6-3 and TRBJ2-1; unclear D gene. Trimming took off 4 bases at V and 6 bases at J, with 13 bases between the two ends. CDR3 length: 14 residues. Germline CDR1 and CDR2: MNHEY and SVGEGT. CDR3 residues: CASSSRPSSNEQFF. The CDR3 nucleotides are TGTGCCAGCAGTTCAAGGCCCAGTAGCAATGAGCAGTTCTTC.

V is TRBV6-6 and J is TRBJ2-1, with TRBD1 identical over 7 bases. The CDR3 is 16 amino acids. J gave up 5 bases and V 0 bases, and 7 bases lay outside the gene matches. The germline V gene encodes CDR1 MNHNY and CDR2 SVGAGI (reference sequence). Written as DNA, the CDR3 is TGTGCCAGCAGTTACTCGATTAGGGGGCCTGACAATGAGCAGTTCTTC. The encoded protein is CASSYSIRGPDNEQFF.

This clonotype was counted between two and nine times. This chain links TRBV27 with TRBJ1-6; TRBD1 aligns across 7 bases. CDR3 length: 14 amino acids. CDR1 MNHEY and CDR2 SMNVEV come from the germline V gene (reference sequence). J gave up 10 bases and V 5 bases, and 8 bases lay outside the gene matches. The CDR3 DNA reads as TGTGCCAGCAGTCCCGGGACAGAGGGGTCACCCCTCCACTTT. Amino acids: CASSPGTEGSPLHF.

This clonotype has a count of ten or more. This chain joins TRBV12-3 or TRBV12-4 and TRBJ2-1; D is ambiguous. The CDR3 sequence is 11 residues long. Trimming shortened V by 2 bases and J by 9 bases, and 5 bases separated the two germline ends. The CDR3 reads CASSLKVEQFF. The CDR3 DNA reads TGTGCCAGCAGTTTAAAGGTTGAGCAGTTCTTC.

Concerning this clonotype itself: A much larger clone is a single base away; this may be a read error. V usage is TRBV7-2 and J usage is TRBJ1-5, with 8 bases identical to TRBD1. CDR1 and CDR2 (germline): SGHTA, FQGNSA. The CDR3 runs to 15 residues. V dropped 4 bases and J dropped 6; count of bases not matched to a gene: 8. The CDR3 loop reads CASSWRDRPVQPQHF. The CDR3 DNA sequence: TGTGCCAGCAGCTGGCGGGACAGGCCAGTTCAGCCCCAGCATTTT.

This clonotype has ten or more counts. The DNA of the CDR3 is TGTGCCAGCAGGGACCCCACAGGGGTTAATCAGCCCCAGCATTTT. Amino acid sequence: CASRDPTGVNQPQHF. The gene calls are TRBV6-5 and TRBJ1-5, with 7 bases fitting TRBD1. The CDR3 sequence is 15 residues long. CDR1 is MNHEY and CDR2 is SVGAGI in the germline V gene. Trimming cost V 6 bases and J 4 bases; bases outside gene matches: 9.

The V call is TRBV5-6, the J call TRBJ2-5; 9 bases are a match to TRBD2. V lost 2 bases and J lost 1; bases outside the gene matches: 9. The CDR3 consists of 17 residues. Germline V lookup: CDR1 SGHDT, CDR2 YYEEEE. CDR3: CASSFGVAGVVQETQYF. As DNA, the CDR3 is TGTGCCAGCAGCTTCGGGGTAGCGGGGGTGGTCCAAGAGACCCAGTACTTC.

The table lists this clonotype with a few counts. V is TRBV6-6 and J is TRBJ1-1, with D tentatively TRBD1 (5 bases). The CDR3 sequence is 12 residues long. Germline CDR1 is MNHNY and CDR2 is SVGAGI (reference sequence). The CDR3 DNA sequence: TGTACCTCAAAGGGACGGAACACTGAAGCTTTCTTT. Translation: CTSKGRNTEAFF.

V gene TRBV28 combines with J gene TRBJ2-7, with a possible D match to TRBD2 (5 bases). Germline lookup yields CDR1 MDHEN and CDR2 SYDVKM. Trimming removed 5 bases from V and 4 bases from J, with 9 bases in between. CDR3 size: 12 residues. The CDR3 loop reads CASSNRRYEQYV. Written as DNA, the CDR3 is TGTGCCAGCAGTAACCGGAGGTACGAGCAGTACGTC.

The gene calls are TRBV28 and TRBJ2-5; 8 bases are shared with TRBD1. This CDR3 is 14 amino acids long. Trimming took 5 bases from V and 5 from J; bases not matched to a gene: 7. Germline lookup yields CDR1 MDHEN and CDR2 SYDVKM. CDR3 residues: CASSVDRVTETQYF. The DNA for the CDR3 is TGTGCCAGCAGTGTGGACAGGGTTACCGAGACCCAGTACTTC. Full variable domain (remainder filled in from reference TRBV28 and TRBJ2-5): DVKVTQSSRYLVKRTGEKVFLECVQDMDHENMFWYRQDPGLGLRLIYFSYDVKMKEKGDIPEGYSVSREKKERFSLILESASTNQTSMYLCASSVDRVTETQYFGPGTRLLVL.

This clonotype came up many times. The genes are TRBV7-6 and TRBJ2-3; 13 bases agree with TRBD2. Trimming at V came to 6 bases and at J to 3 bases, leaving 12 bases not matched to a gene. Looked up from germline, CDR1 is SGHVS and CDR2 is FNYEAQ. This CDR3 has 18 amino acids. The CDR3 is CASSLGLAGAISTDTQYF. Written as DNA, the CDR3 is TGTGCCAGCAGTCTAGGACTAGCGGGGGCCATATCGACAGATACGCAGTATTTT.

The CDR3 reads CASSHPGPGTSRGYEQYV. The CDR3 DNA reads TGTGCCAGCAGCCACCCGGGACCAGGAACTAGCAGGGGGTACGAGCAGTACGTC. V usage is TRBV9 and J usage is TRBJ2-7, with a tentative D call TRBD1 (7 bases). The CDR3 is 18 residues long. Trimming shortened V by 4 bases and J by 4 bases, and 27 bases separated the two germline ends. Germline V lookup: CDR1 SGDLS, CDR2 YYNGEE.

The sample holds a few counts of this clonotype. V usage is TRBV20-1 and J usage is TRBJ2-3; 9 bases match TRBD2. J gave up 3 bases and V 0 bases, and 16 bases lay outside the gene matches. CDR1 is DFQATT and CDR2 is SNEGSKA in the germline V gene (reference sequence). This CDR3 region has 19 residues. The CDR3 nucleotides are TGCAGTGCTAGAGATTTCACGGGCCTTGTTAGCGGGGGAACAGATACGCAGTATTTT. Protein: CSARDFTGLVSGGTDTQYF.

The V gene is TRBV7-2, the J gene TRBJ2-5; a possible D gene is TRBD1 (6 bases). This CDR3 is 16 amino acids long. Germline V gene data show CDR1 as SGHTA and CDR2 as FQGNSA. V was cut by 5 bases and J by 2 bases, with 18 bases left in between. CDR3 nucleotides: TGTGCCAGCAGCCCAGGGGTGGCGGGCGTTCAAGAGACCCAGTACTTC. This gives the protein CASSPGVAGVQETQYF.

The table lists this clonotype with a few counts. This chain joins TRBV5-4 and TRBJ2-7; TRBD1 matches 7 bases. The germline V gene encodes CDR1 SGHNT and CDR2 YYREEE (reference sequence). This CDR3 contains 16 residues. V trimming: 4 bases; J trimming: 0 bases; junction bases outside the gene matches: 10. The CDR3 sequence: CASSMMTGSTSYEQYV. In nucleotides, the CDR3 is TGTGCCAGCAGCATGATGACAGGGTCCACCTCCTACGAGCAGTACGTC.

This clonotype appeared many times. The chain carries TRBV7-8 and TRBJ2-3, with TRBD2 identical over 8 bases. CDR3 size: 17 residues. V dropped 0 bases and J dropped 2; count of bases not matched to a gene: 7. Germline-derived CDR1 and CDR2 are SGHVS and FQNEAQ. The CDR3 is CASSLARRGAATDTQYF. CDR3 coding DNA: TGTGCCAGCAGCTTAGCGCGGCGGGGGGCGGCCACAGATACGCAGTATTTT.

J is TRBJ2-6 and V is TRBV7-9; the D is unclear. The CDR3 has 16 residues. V lost 4 bases and J 2 bases, leaving 12 bases between the germline ends. Germline CDR1 SEHNR, CDR2 FQNEAQ (reference sequence). CDR3 protein: CASSSLLWTGANVLTF. The CDR3 DNA reads as TGTGCCAGCAGCTCCCTTTTATGGACTGGGGCCAACGTCCTGACTTTC.

The genes are TRBV27 and TRBJ2-7, with 9 bases fitting TRBD1. This CDR3 has 15 amino acids. CDR1 and CDR2 (germline): MNHEY, SMNVEV (reference sequence). Germline trimming cut 6 bases from V and 5 bases from J; bases unmatched to any gene: 11. CDR3 DNA: TGTGCCAGCAGCCCCCGTGGGACAGGGTACGACGAGCAGTACGTC. Amino acids: CASSPRGTGYDEQYV.

This clonotype was counted many times. The chain couples TRBV7-8 to TRBJ2-4, with TRBD1 matching over 7 bases. The V segment lost 5 bases and the J segment 6 bases; nucleotides outside the gene matches: 13. The germline V gene encodes CDR1 SGHVS and CDR2 FQNEAQ. The CDR3 has 16 residues. CDR3 nucleotide sequence: TGTGCCAGCAGCCCGGCCTCGACAGGGCCAAGAAACATTCAGTACTTC. Its translation is CASSPASTGPRNIQYF.

This clonotype was seen only a few times. The gene calls are TRBV28 and TRBJ1-2; 8 nucleotides align to TRBD1. This CDR3 spans 15 amino acids. Unmatched junction bases numbered 6, after V lost 2 bases and J lost 4 bases. Germline lookup yields CDR1 MDHEN and CDR2 SYDVKM. DNA of the CDR3: TGTGCCAGCAGTTTACAGGGGGCGCTTGTCTATGGCTACACCTTC. Its protein is CASSLQGALVYGYTF.

This clonotype was seen many times. The chain uses TRBV18 and TRBJ1-1, with 8 bases matching TRBD1. The CDR3 contains 14 residues. The J segment lost 2 bases and the V segment lost 4 bases, leaving 3 bases of the junction unmatched. The germline V gene encodes CDR1 KGHSH and CDR2 LQKENI. The CDR3: CASSRQGFNTEAFF. The CDR3 nucleotides are TGTGCCAGCTCACGACAGGGGTTTAACACTGAAGCTTTCTTT.

The chain joins TRBV7-8 to TRBJ1-5, with D tentatively TRBD1 (6 bases). V shed 5 bases and J shed 0 bases, with 11 bases lying between them. Germline CDR1 SGHVS, CDR2 FQNEAQ. The CDR3 spans 15 residues. CDR3 region: CASSPGQNSNQPQHF. The CDR3 DNA is TGTGCCAGCAGCCCGGGACAAAATAGCAATCAGCCCCAGCATTTT.

A remark on this clonotype: At one end the junction does not follow the germline gene, possibly because of a read error. The chain carries TRBV7-2 and TRBJ2-3; 9 bases match TRBD1. The CDR3 consists of 17 residues. CDR1 is SGHTA, CDR2 FQGNSA, per germline. Written as DNA, the CDR3 is TGTGCCAGCAACATCTTTCCGGGACAGGGTCACACAGATACGCAATATTTT. Its translation is CASNIFPGQGHTDTQYF. Drawing the rest from reference TRBV7-2 and TRBJ2-3, the complete variable domain is GAGVSQSPSNKVTEKGKDVELRCDPISGHTALYWYRQSLGQGLEFLIYFQGNSAPDKSGLPSDRFSAERTGGSVSTLTIQRTQQEDSAVYLCASNIFPGQGHTDTQYFGPGTRLTVL.

This clonotype was observed a handful of times. The V gene is TRBV27, the J gene TRBJ2-7; 7 bases are shared with TRBD1. There are 13 residues in the CDR3. V dropped 6 bases and J dropped 3; count of bases not matched to a gene: 5. CDR1 is MNHEY and CDR2 is SMNVEV in the germline V gene (reference sequence). The CDR3 region has the DNA TGTGCCAGCAGGAGGGGGCAAGGCTACGAGCAGTACTTC. Translating it yields CASRRGQGYEQYF.

The chain recombines TRBV12-5 with TRBJ2-7, with D possibly being TRBD1 or TRBD2 (6 bases each). Germline V CDR1 and CDR2: LGHNT, FRNRAP. V was cut by 9 bases and J by 4 bases, with 31 bases left in between. The CDR3 sequence is 18 residues long. CDR3 protein: CASPYAGSNREVGYEQYV. CDR3 bases: TGTGCTAGCCCTTACGCGGGGTCTAACAGGGAAGTAGGATACGAGCAGTACGTC.

The rearrangement uses TRBV15 and TRBJ2-2, with D uncertain. There are 16 residues in the CDR3. Germline V CDR1 and CDR2: LNHNV, YYDKDF (reference sequence). Deletions cut 1 base from V and 3 bases from J, with 12 bases between. The CDR3 reads CATSRGVTRDTGELFF. The CDR3, as DNA: TGTGCCACCAGCAGAGGCGTTACCCGCGACACCGGGGAGCTGTTTTTT.

The J gene is TRBJ2-4, the V gene TRBV20-1; 7 bases line up with TRBD2. The CDR3 consists of 15 residues. Per the germline V gene, CDR1 is DFQATT and CDR2 is SNEGSKA (reference sequence). Trimming took 4 bases from V and 2 from J; bases not matched to a gene: 8. The CDR3 here is CSATGGSGSKNIQYF. The CDR3 bases are TGCAGTGCTACGGGGGGATCGGGGTCCAAAAACATTCAGTACTTC.

The chain recombines TRBV12-3 or TRBV12-4 with TRBJ2-7; possibly TRBD1 for D (5 bases). V lost 6 bases, J lost 4 bases, and 10 bases lay in between. CDR3 length: 12 residues. For the CDR3, the DNA is TGTGCCAGCAGCACAGGAAGGTACGAGCAGTACGTC. It codes for CASSTGRYEQYV.

The J gene is TRBJ1-2, the V gene TRBV6-5, with 7 bases fitting TRBD1. The V and J ends lost 8 bases and 1 base, in that order; junction bases with no gene match: 10. The CDR3 has 15 residues. Per germline, CDR1 MNHEY and CDR2 SVGAGI. The CDR3 region has the DNA TGTGCCAGCCGACCAGGGACAGCCGATAACTATGGCTACACCTTC. Translation: CASRPGTADNYGYTF.

The chain joins TRBV27 to TRBJ2-3, with D possibly being TRBD1 (6 bases). The CDR3 is 18 amino acids. Between the trimmed V and J ends, which lost 3 bases and 2 bases, there was a span of 21 bases. Germline V gives CDR1 MNHEY, CDR2 SMNVEV (reference sequence). In nucleotides, the CDR3 is TGTGCCAGCAGTTTTCACGCTACAGGGTATTCGAACACAGATACGCAGTATTTT. This encodes CASSFHATGYSNTDTQYF.

The genes are TRBV25-1 and TRBJ1-1, with no clear D. The ends were cut back, 3 bases at V and 7 bases at J, with 6 bases in the middle. Germline loops: CDR1 MGHDK, CDR2 SYGVNS. The CDR3 is made up of 11 amino acids. CDR3 DNA sequence: TGTGCCAGCAGTGACGGACTTGAAGCTTTCTTT. This translates into CASSDGLEAFF.